The sequence of this T cell receptor (beta chain) was determined in a study of shared clonotypes between healthy human individuals. Adult donors, all healthy and HIV-negative, had no recent acute infections or vaccinations. Both subsets, CD45RA+ naive and CD45RA-negative memory, were split from the CD4+ cells. Germline-derived CDR1 and CDR2 are SGHRS and YFSETQ. The CDR3 loop spans 14 amino acids. V lost 0 bases and J lost 5, with 12 bases in between. Only in-frame clones appear in the TCRdb table, and some are missing; sequencing was by immunoSEQ multiplex PCR. This repertoire shows over a million clones, over 95% found once; its top ten account for 1.2%.

This rearrangement joins TRBV5-1 to TRBJ2-7, with D tentatively TRBD1 or TRBD2 (5 bases each). The sequenced material came from naive CD4+ T cells sorted from blood. As to subset: CD45RA+ positively selected. This sequence originates from a man in his thirties or forties in good health. In DNA, the CDR3 is TGCGCCAGCAGCTTGGCCGCCAGGGAGCACGAGCAGTACTTC. Translated, it gives CASSLAAREHEQYF.